This T cell receptor beta chain stems from a study of shared T cell receptors in the human thymus. Generated by immunoSEQ multiplex PCR, the TCRdb table keeps only in-frame clones and is missing some. Here the sample spans roughly 660,000 clones, 88% being singletons. Trimming pared 5 bases from V and 1 base from J, leaving 11 bases between. Germline V gene data show CDR1 as SEHNR and CDR2 as FQNEAQ (reference sequence). This CDR3 is built from 14 residues. The sample also formed part of further work on human thymus T cells. That report adds: Finnish infants who were healthy and having corrective surgery for congenital heart defects made up the donors. Thymic and blood repertoires showed apparently biased V and J gene usage. Thymic repertoires of unrelated individuals were reported in related research to overlap highly.

The chain couples TRBV7-9 to TRBJ1-1; weak D call: TRBD1 (6 bases). Sequences were obtained from thymocytes. The sequence was collected from a boy less than two years old with a congenital heart defect. This CDR3 is CASSTEGGNTEAFF. The CDR3 DNA sequence: TGTGCCAGCAGCACCGAAGGGGGGAACACTGAAGCTTTCTTT.